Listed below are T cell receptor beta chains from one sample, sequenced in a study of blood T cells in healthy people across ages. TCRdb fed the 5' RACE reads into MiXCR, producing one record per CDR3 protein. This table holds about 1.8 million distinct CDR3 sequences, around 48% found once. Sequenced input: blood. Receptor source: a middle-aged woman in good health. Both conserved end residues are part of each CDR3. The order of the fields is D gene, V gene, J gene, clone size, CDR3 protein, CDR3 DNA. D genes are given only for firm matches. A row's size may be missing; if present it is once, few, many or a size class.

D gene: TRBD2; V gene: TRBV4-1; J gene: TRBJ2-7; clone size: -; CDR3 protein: CASSQVSGGSSYEQYF; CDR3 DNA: TGCGCCAGCAGCCAAGTTAGCGGGGGGTCCTCCTACGAGCAGTACTTC
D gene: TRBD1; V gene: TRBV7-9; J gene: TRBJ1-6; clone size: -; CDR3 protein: CASGPGGTVNSPLHF; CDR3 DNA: TGTGCCAGCGGCCCTGGTGGGACAGTCAATTCACCCCTCCACTTT
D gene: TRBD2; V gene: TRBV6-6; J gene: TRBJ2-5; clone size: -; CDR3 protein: CASRQGLAGVNEQYF; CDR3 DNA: TGTGCCAGCAGACAAGGACTAGCGGGGGTCAATGAGCAGTACTTC
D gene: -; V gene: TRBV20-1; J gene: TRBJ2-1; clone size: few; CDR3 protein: CSARGSPAGIFYNEQFF; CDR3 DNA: TGCAGTGCTAGAGGTTCTCCGGCAGGGATATTTTACAATGAGCAGTTCTTC
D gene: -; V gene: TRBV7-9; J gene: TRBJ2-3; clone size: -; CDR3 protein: CASSLLWDLRLADTQYF; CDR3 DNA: TGTGCCAGCAGCCTACTTTGGGACCTCCGGCTGGCAGATACGCAGTATTTT
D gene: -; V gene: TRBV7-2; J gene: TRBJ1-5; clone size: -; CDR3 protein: CASSPPGRSDQPQHF; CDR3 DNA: TGTGCCAGCAGCCCCCCGGGTAGGTCCGATCAGCCCCAGCATTTT
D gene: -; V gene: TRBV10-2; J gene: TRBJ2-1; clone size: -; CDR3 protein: CASSVMGQSSYNEQFF; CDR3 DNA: TGCGCCAGCAGTGTAATGGGGCAGAGCTCCTACAATGAGCAGTTCTTC
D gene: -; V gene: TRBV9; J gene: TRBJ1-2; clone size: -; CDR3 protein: CASSVRDRYGYTF; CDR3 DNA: TGTGCCAGCAGCGTACGGGATCGGTATGGCTACACCTTC
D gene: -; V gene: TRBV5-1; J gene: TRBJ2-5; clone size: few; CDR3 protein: CASSLAGRQEETQYF; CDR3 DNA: TGCGCCAGCAGCTTGGCGGGCAGGCAGGAGGAGACCCAGTACTTC
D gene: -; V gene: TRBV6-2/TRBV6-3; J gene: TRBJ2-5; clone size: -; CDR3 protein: CASNAWRTLPETQYF; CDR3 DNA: TGTGCCAGCAATGCCTGGCGGACCTTACCAGAGACCCAGTACTTC
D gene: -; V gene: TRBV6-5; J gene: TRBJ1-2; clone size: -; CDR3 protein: CASTLFARANYGYTF; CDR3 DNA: TGTGCCAGCACCCTATTCGCCAGGGCTAACTATGGCTACACCTTC
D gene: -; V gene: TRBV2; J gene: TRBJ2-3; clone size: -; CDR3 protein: CASNAFTGSPDTQYF; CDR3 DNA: TGTGCCAGCAACGCTTTCACAGGTTCTCCAGATACGCAGTATTTT
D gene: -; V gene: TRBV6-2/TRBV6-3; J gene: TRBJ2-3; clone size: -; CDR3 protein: CASSAMDTQYF; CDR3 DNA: TGTGCCAGCAGCGCTATGGATACGCAGTATTTT
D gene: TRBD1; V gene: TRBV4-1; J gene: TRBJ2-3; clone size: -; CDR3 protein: CASSQPGQGMDTQYF; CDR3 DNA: TGCGCCAGCAGCCAACCGGGACAGGGTATGGATACGCAGTATTTT
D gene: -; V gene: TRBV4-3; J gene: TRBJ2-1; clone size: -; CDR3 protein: CASSQPGNNEQFF; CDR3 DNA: TGCGCCAGCAGCCAGCCGGGGAACAATGAGCAGTTCTTC
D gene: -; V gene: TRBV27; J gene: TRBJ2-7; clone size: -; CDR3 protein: CASSLVKAQGHEQYF; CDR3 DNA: TGTGCCAGCAGTTTGGTAAAGGCCCAGGGGCACGAGCAGTACTTC
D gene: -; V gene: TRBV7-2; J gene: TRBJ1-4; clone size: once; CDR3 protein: CASSWGRGGGGEKLFF; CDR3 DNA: TGTGCCAGCAGCTGGGGTCGTGGGGGAGGGGGAGAAAAACTGTTTTTT
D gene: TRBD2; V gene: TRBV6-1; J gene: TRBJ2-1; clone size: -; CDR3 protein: CASTGTTRNEQFF; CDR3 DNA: TGTGCCAGCACGGGGACTACGCGTAATGAGCAGTTCTTC
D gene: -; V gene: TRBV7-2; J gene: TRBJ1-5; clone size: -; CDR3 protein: CASSPRAGGLNQPQHF; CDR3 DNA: TGTGCCAGCAGTCCGAGGGCGGGGGGCCTGAATCAGCCCCAGCATTTT
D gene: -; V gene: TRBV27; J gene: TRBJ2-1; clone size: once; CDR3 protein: CASSPFGDVTLNEQFF; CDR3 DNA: TGTGCCAGCAGTCCGTTCGGGGACGTGACCTTAAATGAGCAGTTCTTC
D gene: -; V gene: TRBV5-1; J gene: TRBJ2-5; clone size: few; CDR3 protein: CASRRDTGQETQYF; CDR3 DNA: TGCGCCAGCAGACGGGACACTGGCCAAGAGACCCAGTACTTC
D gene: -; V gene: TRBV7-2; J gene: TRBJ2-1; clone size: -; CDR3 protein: CASSLAMGSWNEQFF; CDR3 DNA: TGTGCCAGCAGCTTAGCAATGGGGTCTTGGAATGAGCAGTTCTTC
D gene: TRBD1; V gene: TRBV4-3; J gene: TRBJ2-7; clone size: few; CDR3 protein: CASSQEEPGGYYEQYF; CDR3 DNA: TGCGCCAGCAGCCAAGAAGAACCAGGGGGCTATTACGAGCAGTACTTC
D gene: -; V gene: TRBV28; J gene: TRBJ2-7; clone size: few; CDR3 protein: CASSPAVGSAGYEQYF; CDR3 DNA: TGTGCCAGCAGCCCTGCGGTCGGTAGCGCGGGGTACGAGCAGTACTTC
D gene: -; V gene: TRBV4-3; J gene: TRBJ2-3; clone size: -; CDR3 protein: CASSQDTVVDTQYF; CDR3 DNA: TGCGCCAGCAGCCAGGATACGGTGGTGGATACGCAGTATTTT
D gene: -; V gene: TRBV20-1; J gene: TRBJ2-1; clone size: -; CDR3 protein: CSVQGSGEQFF; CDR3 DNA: TGCAGTGTTCAGGGGTCAGGTGAGCAGTTCTTC
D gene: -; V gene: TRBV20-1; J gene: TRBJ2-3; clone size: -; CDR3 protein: CSARATARGEGSTDTQYF; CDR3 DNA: TGCAGTGCTAGAGCCACCGCCAGGGGGGAGGGGAGCACAGATACGCAGTATTTT
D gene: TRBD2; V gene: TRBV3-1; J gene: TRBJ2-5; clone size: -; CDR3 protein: CASSQSQMELAGTFKSETQYF; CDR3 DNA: TGTGCCAGCAGCCAAAGTCAGATGGAGCTAGCGGGTACTTTTAAGTCGGAGACCCAGTACTTC
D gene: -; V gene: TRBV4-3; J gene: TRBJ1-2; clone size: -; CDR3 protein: CASSQGDGSGYTF; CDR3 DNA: TGCGCCAGCAGCCAAGGGGACGGGAGTGGCTACACCTTC
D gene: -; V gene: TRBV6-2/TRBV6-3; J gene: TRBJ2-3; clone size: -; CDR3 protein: CASSYSGGRGRRTDTQYF; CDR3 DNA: TGTGCCAGCAGTTACTCGGGGGGCCGTGGGCGAAGGACAGATACGCAGTATTTT
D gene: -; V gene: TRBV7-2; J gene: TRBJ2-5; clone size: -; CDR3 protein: CASSFASDQETQYF; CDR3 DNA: TGTGCCAGCAGCTTCGCTAGCGACCAAGAGACCCAGTACTTC
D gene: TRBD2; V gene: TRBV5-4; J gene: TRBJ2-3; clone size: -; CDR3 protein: CASSSGGQVDTQYF; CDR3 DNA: TGTGCCAGCAGCTCGGGGGGGCAGGTAGATACGCAGTATTTT
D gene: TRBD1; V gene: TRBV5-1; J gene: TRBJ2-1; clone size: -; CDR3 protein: CASTDRGNEQFF; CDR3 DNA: TGCGCCAGCACGGACAGGGGTAATGAGCAGTTCTTC
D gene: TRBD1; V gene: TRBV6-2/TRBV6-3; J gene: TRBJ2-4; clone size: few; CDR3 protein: CASSRQGTSKNIQYF; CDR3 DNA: TGTGCCAGCAGTAGACAGGGAACATCCAAAAACATTCAGTACTTC
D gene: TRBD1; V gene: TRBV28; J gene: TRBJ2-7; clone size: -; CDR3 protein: CASRGGQSFYEQYF; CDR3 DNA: TGTGCCAGCCGTGGGGGACAGAGTTTCTACGAGCAGTACTTC
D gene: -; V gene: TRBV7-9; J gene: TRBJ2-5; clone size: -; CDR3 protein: CASKEGQYQETQYF; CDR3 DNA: TGTGCCAGCAAGGAAGGACAGTACCAAGAGACCCAGTACTTC
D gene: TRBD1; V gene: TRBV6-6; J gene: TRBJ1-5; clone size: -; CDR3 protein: CASRAGTGGFNQPQHF; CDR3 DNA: TGTGCCAGCAGAGCCGGGACAGGGGGGTTTAATCAGCCCCAGCATTTT
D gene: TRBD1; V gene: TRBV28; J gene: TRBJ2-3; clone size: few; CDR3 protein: CASSLSGQTDTQYF; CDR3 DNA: TGTGCCAGCAGTTTATCGGGACAGACAGATACGCAGTATTTT
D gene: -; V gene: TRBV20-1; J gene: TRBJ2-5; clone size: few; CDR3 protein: CSAGTGGGQETQYF; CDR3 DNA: TGCAGTGCAGGAACCGGGGGCGGGCAAGAGACCCAGTACTTC
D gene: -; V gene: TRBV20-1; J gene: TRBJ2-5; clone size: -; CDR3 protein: CSARRISGTYKGTQYF; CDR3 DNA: TGCAGTGCTAGACGTATCTCCGGGACTTACAAGGGGACCCAGTACTTC
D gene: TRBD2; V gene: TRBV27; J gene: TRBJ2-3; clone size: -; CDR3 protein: CASSRSRLAGVIDTQYF; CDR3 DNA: TGTGCCAGCAGTCGGAGTAGACTAGCGGGGGTTATAGATACGCAGTATTTT